The 27 T cell receptor beta chains below all came from one sample that was sequenced in a study of Ad26.COV2.S vaccination and SARS-CoV-2 variants (dated by TCRdb to the early 2020s). What this sample's treatment or condition label stands for: some 20 received Ad26.COV2.S at low or high dose, single or two shots; five or six received placebo; per-sample allocation not given. Repertoires of vaccine and placebo recipients were sequenced from samples taken on day 63 after the first injection. The protocol used for the library was the immunoSEQ multiplex PCR assay. This immuneACCESS table, as held by TCRdb, lists in-frame sequences with V and J called but not all clones. Of the missing ones, under half trace to an unresolved V gene in checked studies; the others have no known cause. This sample is represented by roughly 500,000 clones; about 83% of them were singletons. More than 10% of the sample rests with the top ten.

The source material was peripheral blood, sampled in a trial of Ad26.COV2.S vaccine versus placebo. All receptors derive from a person between 18 and 59 years old who received the Ad26.COV2.S COVID-19 vaccine or a placebo.

This sequence joins TRBV7-9 and TRBJ2-2; D may be TRBD1 (7 bases). V was trimmed by 5 bases and J by 7 bases, leaving 20 bases between them. CDR1 SEHNR and CDR2 FQNEAQ come from the germline V gene (reference sequence). This CDR3 region has 16 residues. This CDR3 is CASSILTGRKGGELFF. Written as DNA, the CDR3 is TGTGCCAGCAGCATATTGACAGGGAGGAAAGGCGGGGAGCTGTTTTTT. The full variable domain, its missing parts supplied by reference TRBV7-9 and TRBJ2-2, is DTGVSQNPRHKITKRGQNVTFRCDPISEHNRLYWYRQTLGQGPEFLTYFQNEAQLEKSRLLSDRFSAERPKGSFSTLEIQRTEQGDSAMYLCASSILTGRKGGELFFGEGSRLTVL.

The chain combines TRBV5-4 with TRBJ2-3; TRBD2 might be the D (6 bases). The germline V and J ends were trimmed by 0 bases and 2 bases, with 16 bases remaining between them. Germline CDR1 and CDR2: SGHNT and YYREEE (reference sequence). The CDR3 covers 17 residues. The CDR3: CASSLEFAEGNTDTQYF. The DNA of the CDR3 is TGTGCCAGCAGCTTGGAGTTTGCGGAGGGGAACACAGATACGCAGTATTTT.

The rearrangement joins TRBV5-6 to TRBJ2-7, with TRBD1 matching 11 bases. CDR3 size: 14 residues. CDR1 and CDR2 from the germline V gene are SGHDT and YYEEEE. V lost 7 bases to trimming and J lost 2 bases; unmatched junction nucleotides: 5. In DNA form, the CDR3 reads TGTGCCAGCCTCGGACAGGGGGCCCCCTACGAGCAGTACTTC. Its protein is CASLGQGAPYEQYF.

This clone is a singleton in its sample. The chain couples TRBV28 to TRBJ1-5; D is possibly TRBD1 (5 bases). This CDR3 is built from 13 residues. V lost 7 bases, J lost 5 bases, and 12 bases lay in between. Germline V lookup: CDR1 MDHEN, CDR2 SYDVKM. CDR3 amino acids: CASTTTAHQPQHF. The CDR3 DNA follows: TGTGCCAGCACGACGACAGCTCATCAGCCCCAGCATTTT.

V usage is TRBV9 and J usage is TRBJ2-3, with D hard to call. The V gene's germline CDR1 is SGDLS and CDR2 YYNGEE. This CDR3 is 14 amino acids long. The germline V and J ends were trimmed by 0 bases and 4 bases, with 9 bases remaining between them. The CDR3 loop reads CASSVVGNADTQYF. The CDR3 nucleotides read TGTGCCAGCAGCGTAGTGGGCAACGCAGATACGCAGTATTTT.

Concerning this clone: Different DNA sequences within this sample yield the same CDR3. CDR3 DNA: TGTGCCAGCAGTTATTCCCACGAGCAGTACTTC. It yields the protein CASSYSHEQYF. This chain links TRBV6-2 or TRBV6-3 with TRBJ2-7, with D hard to call. This CDR3 is 11 amino acids long. The V gene's germline CDR1 is MNHEY and CDR2 SVGEGT. Trimming took 3 bases from V and 5 from J, leaving 5 bases between them.

The chain joins TRBV3-1 (or the pseudogene TRBV3-2) to TRBJ1-2, with 7 bases identical to TRBD1. This CDR3 spans 14 amino acids. V was clipped by 9 bases and J by 2 bases; unmatched bases: 9. The germline gives CDR1 LGHDT, CDR2 YNNKEL (reference sequence). CDR3 DNA sequence: TGTGCCAGTTCTTGGGTGACAGGGAACTATGGCTACACCTTC. Its protein is CASSWVTGNYGYTF.

The chain carries TRBV5-6 and TRBJ2-7, with 8 nucleotides matching TRBD1. The V gene's germline CDR1 is SGHDT and CDR2 YYEEEE. The CDR3 extends over 13 amino acids. J gave up 7 bases and V 0 bases, and 3 bases lay outside the gene matches. The CDR3 protein is CASSLGQGAEQYF. CDR3 sequence (DNA): TGTGCCAGCAGCTTGGGGCAGGGGGCGGAGCAGTACTTC.

This rearrangement joins TRBV6-2 or TRBV6-3 to TRBJ1-5; tentatively, D is TRBD1 (5 bases). The CDR3 contains 14 residues. V shed 4 bases and J shed 7 bases, with 14 bases lying between them. Germline V gene sequence: CDR1 MNHEY, CDR2 SVGEGT. In nucleotides, the CDR3 is TGTGCCAGCAGTTTCGCCGGGACGAAGCAGCCCCAGCATTTT. It yields the protein CASSFAGTKQPQHF.

This chain connects TRBV13 to TRBJ2-1; 14 bases line up with TRBD2. Germline V gives CDR1 PRHDT, CDR2 FYEKMQ (reference sequence). V lost 5 bases to trimming and J lost 6 bases; unmatched junction nucleotides: 9. The CDR3 runs to 17 residues. CDR3 sequence reads: CASSRLAGGPIANEQFF. CDR3 DNA sequence: TGTGCCAGCAGCAGACTAGCGGGAGGGCCTATCGCCAATGAGCAGTTCTTC.

The J gene is TRBJ2-7, the V gene TRBV11-1; TRBD2 aligns across 7 bases. The CDR3 totals 15 residues. The V segment lost 5 bases and the J segment 6 bases; nucleotides outside the gene matches: 13. CDR1 and CDR2 from the germline V gene are SGHAT and FQDESV (reference sequence). The CDR3 sequence is CASSQKAGRYGEQYF. The DNA of the CDR3 is TGTGCCAGCAGCCAGAAAGCGGGGAGATACGGCGAGCAGTACTTC.

This clone was recorded once. V and J are TRBV6-5 and TRBJ2-7; 7 bases map to TRBD1. V lost 5 bases to trimming and J lost 3 bases; unmatched junction nucleotides: 4. Germline V CDR1 and CDR2: MNHEY, SVGAGI. The CDR3 is 13 amino acids. Written as DNA, the CDR3 is TGTGCCAGCAGTATGGGACAGAGCTACGAGCAGTACTTC. This codes for CASSMGQSYEQYF.

V usage is TRBV7-8 and J usage is TRBJ2-2; no reliable D call. Per germline, CDR1 SGHVS and CDR2 FQNEAQ. The CDR3 is 12 residues long. V was pared by 5 bases and J by 3 bases, with 4 bases between. The CDR3 DNA follows: TGTGCCAGCAGCCCTTACACCGGGGAGCTGTTTTTT. Translation: CASSPYTGELFF.

The V and J genes are TRBV6-6 and TRBJ2-7, with 10 bases fitting TRBD1. Germline V CDR1 and CDR2: MNHNY, SVGAGI (reference sequence). The junction had 6 bases not matched to a gene; V was cut back by 8 bases and J by 5 bases. The CDR3 length is 13 residues. In nucleotides, the CDR3 is TGTGCCAGCGGACAGGGGGTGGTCCACGAGCAGTACTTC. Translation gives CASGQGVVHEQYF.

The chain combines TRBV2 with TRBJ2-7, with a possible D match to TRBD2 (6 bases). The CDR3 has 13 amino acids. Trimming shortened V by 10 bases and J by 4 bases, and 17 bases separated the two germline ends. Germline V CDR1 and CDR2: SNHLY, FYNNEI. CDR3 loop: CATSGVTRYEQYF. CDR3 bases: TGTGCCACCTCGGGGGTCACCCGTTACGAGCAGTACTTC. Filled out from reference TRBV2 and TRBJ2-7, the complete variable domain reads EPEVTQTPSHQVTQMGQEVILRCVPISNHLYFYWYRQILGQKVEFLVSFYNNEISEKSEIFDDQFSVERPDGSNFTLKIRSTKLEDSAMYFCATSGVTRYEQYFGPGTRLTVT.

The chain is built from TRBV6-5 and TRBJ2-7; 7 bases align to TRBD2. The length of the CDR3 is 15 residues. Germline CDR1 is MNHEY and CDR2 is SVGAGI. Unmatched junction bases numbered 12, after V lost 4 bases and J lost 6 bases. CDR3 amino acids: CASSSLPGGSGEQYF. CDR3 nucleotide sequence: TGTGCCAGCAGTTCCTTGCCGGGCGGGAGTGGCGAGCAGTACTTC.

The chain has TRBV6-6 and TRBJ2-2; weak D call: TRBD2 (6 bases). V was trimmed by 0 bases and J by 5 bases, leaving 10 bases between them. Per the germline V gene, CDR1 is MNHNY and CDR2 is SVGAGI (reference sequence). The CDR3 extends over 15 amino acids. As DNA, the CDR3 is TGTGCCAGCAGTTACTCGGCGGGGATTACCGGGGAGCTGTTTTTT. Protein: CASSYSAGITGELFF.

The chain combines TRBV6-2 or TRBV6-3 with TRBJ1-5, with TRBD1 identical over 8 bases. The germline CDR1 and CDR2 sequences are MNHEY and SVGEGT. The CDR3 consists of 15 residues. Germline trimming cut 2 bases from V and 5 bases from J; bases unmatched to any gene: 5. The CDR3 loop is CASSYGQGWDQPQHF. In nucleotides, the CDR3 is TGTGCCAGCAGTTACGGACAGGGCTGGGATCAGCCCCAGCATTTT.

The genes are TRBV7-3 and TRBJ2-7, with 8 bases lining up with TRBD2. The CDR3 extends over 15 amino acids. The germline gives CDR1 SGHTA, CDR2 FQGTGA. Trimming removed 0 bases from V and 3 bases from J; junction bases left unmatched: 4. The CDR3 sequence is CASSLTGGRNYEQYF. The CDR3 nucleotides read TGTGCCAGCAGCTTAACGGGCGGGAGGAACTACGAGCAGTACTTC.

J is TRBJ2-2 and V is TRBV6-9, with 8 bases that match TRBD1. The germline gives CDR1 MNHGY, CDR2 SVAAGI. Trimming removed 7 bases from V and 6 bases from J; junction bases left unmatched: 19. The CDR3 has 18 amino acids. The CDR3 protein is CASNPGQGGFLAAGELFF. The CDR3 DNA sequence: TGTGCCAGCAACCCCGGACAGGGAGGTTTTTTAGCGGCCGGGGAGCTGTTTTTT.

The J gene is TRBJ2-3, the V gene TRBV9, with D unclear. This CDR3 is built from 16 residues. The ends were cut back, 0 bases at V and 0 bases at J, with 11 bases in the middle. Germline V gene data show CDR1 as SGDLS and CDR2 as YYNGEE. This CDR3 is CASSVGGGSSTDTQYF. CDR3 nucleotides: TGTGCCAGCAGCGTAGGCGGCGGCTCCAGCACAGATACGCAGTATTTT.

The chain uses TRBV5-1 and TRBJ2-3; D is ambiguous. Between the trimmed V and J ends, which lost 0 bases and 2 bases, there was a span of 10 bases. This CDR3 spans 15 amino acids. Germline values: CDR1 SGHRS, CDR2 YFSETQ. CDR3 nucleotides: TGCGCCAGCAGCTTGGACTCCAGCGCCACAGATACGCAGTATTTT. Its protein product is CASSLDSSATDTQYF.

Comments on this clone: Other nucleotide sequences from this sample produce the same CDR3. The V gene is TRBV7-8, the J gene TRBJ2-2; D ambiguous. Trimming shortened V by 1 base and J by 1 base, and 4 bases separated the two germline ends. Per the germline V gene, CDR1 is SGHVS and CDR2 is FQNEAQ. There are 14 residues in the CDR3. The CDR3 sequence is CASSLDLNTGELFF. The CDR3 DNA reads as TGTGCCAGCAGCTTAGACCTGAACACCGGGGAGCTGTTTTTT.

This chain joins TRBV6-7 and TRBJ1-3; no reliable D call. Being an ORF, TRBV6-7 has a function that is uncertain. V dropped 6 bases and J dropped 0 bases, with 21 bases sitting between them. The CDR3 runs to 18 residues. CDR3 loop: CASRLTPGECSSGNTIYF. CDR3 sequence (DNA): TGTGCCAGCAGGCTCACACCCGGTGAGTGTTCCTCTGGAAACACCATATATTTT.

V is TRBV7-2 and J is TRBJ2-7; D call uncertain. The CDR3 has 14 amino acids. Germline CDR1 is SGHTA and CDR2 is FQGNSA. V was cut by 1 base and J by 0 bases, with 7 bases left in between. This chain's CDR3 is CASSLDLGSYEQYF. The CDR3 nucleotides read TGTGCCAGCAGCTTAGATCTCGGCTCCTACGAGCAGTACTTC.

The rearrangement links TRBV5-1 to TRBJ2-7, with 7 positions matching TRBD1. Germline-derived CDR1 and CDR2 are SGHRS and YFSETQ. The CDR3 is 15 amino acids. J was trimmed by 9 bases and V by 0 bases; bases with no gene match: 12. The CDR3 DNA reads as TGCGCCAGCAGCTTGGGGGGTCTAGACAGGGAAGGGCAGTACTTC. It encodes CASSLGGLDREGQYF.

This chain links TRBV30 with TRBJ2-7; 7 nucleotides align to TRBD1. The length of the CDR3 is 13 residues. Germline CDR1 and CDR2: GTSNPN and SVGIG (reference sequence). V lost 2 bases and J lost 8; bases outside the gene matches: 9. CDR3 residues: CAWSTGTDTKQYF. The CDR3 DNA reads TGTGCCTGGAGTACTGGGACAGACACCAAGCAGTACTTC.